A single TCR beta chain is shown here with its context. The junction and the germline gene differ at one end; a read error may be behind it. CDR1 is SGHRS, CDR2 YFSETQ, per germline. This CDR3 contains 14 residues. The source of the sample is a study of shared clonotypes between healthy human individuals. This table comes from immunoSEQ multiplex PCR, and its TCRdb copy is limited to in-frame clones, with some not included. Among approximately 470,000 clones listed, about 78% were seen once. Nashville, Tennessee was home to all donors, each a Caucasian adult. Approximately 90 million PBMCs went into genomic DNA for unsorted samples.

The sample taken for sequencing was PBMCs. The rearrangement uses TRBV5-1 and TRBJ1-1; a possible D gene is TRBD1 (5 bases). This receptor was taken from a woman in her forties in good health. Some clones in this sample may be carry-over from other donors' samples. CDR3 protein: CASSFSSGNTETFF. CDR3 coding DNA: TGCGCCAGCAGCTTTTCGTCAGGGAACACTGAAACTTTCTTT.